Listed below are T cell receptor beta chains from one sample, sequenced in a study of CD8 T cells in ankylosing spondylitis. TCRdb redid the calling of the 5' RACE reads with MiXCR, one entry per CDR3 protein. Of around 540,000 distinct CDR3 sequences listed, about 12% are singletons. Sequencing used blood, either unsorted or a sorted T cell fraction (not recorded which). These receptors came from a male donor with ankylosing spondylitis. CDR3s include the opening cysteine and the closing phenylalanine or tryptophan. The D gene is left open where the match is weak. Some rows mark clone size as missing; the rest say once, few, many or name a class of expanded clone.

NA	many	TRBV29-1	TRBJ1-2	TGCAGCGGAGGAAGGGCGCAGAGTAACTATGGCTACACCTTC	CSGGRAQSNYGYTF
NA	NA	TRBV9	TRBJ2-1	TGTGCCAGCAGCGTAGATGACCGCCCGGGCGAGCAGTTCTTC	CASSVDDRPGEQFF
TRBD2	NA	TRBV20-1	TRBJ2-1	TGCAGTGCTAGACTAGCGGGAACTTGGAATGAGCAGTTCTTC	CSARLAGTWNEQFF
TRBD2	NA	TRBV20-1	TRBJ2-7	TGCAGTGCTAGAGGGGGGACTAGCGGGAGTTATCGAGCCTACGAGCAGTACTTC	CSARGGTSGSYRAYEQYF
TRBD1	NA	TRBV2	TRBJ2-1	TGTGCCAGCGGGCGGGACAGGGACCCCAATGAGCAGTTCTTC	CASGRDRDPNEQFF
NA	NA	TRBV21-1	TRBJ2-5	TGTGCCAGCAGCAAAGGAGGGGGACTAGCGGGAGTTCCGGAGACCCAGTACTTC	CASSKGGGLAGVPETQYF
TRBD2	NA	TRBV6-5	TRBJ2-5	TGTGCCAGCAGTTACTCCGGGACTAGCGGACAAGAGACCCAGTACTTC	CASSYSGTSGQETQYF
NA	NA	TRBV24-1	TRBJ2-3	TGTGCCACCGCCCGGTTGGGTACGGATACGCAGTATTTT	CATARLGTDTQYF
TRBD2	NA	TRBV11-3	TRBJ2-1	TGTGCCAGCAGCCGGACTAGCGGGAGTATCAATGAGCAGTTCTTC	CASSRTSGSINEQFF
TRBD2	NA	TRBV10-3	TRBJ2-1	TGTGCCGCGACTAGCGGGATAGATAATGAGCAGTTCTTC	CAATSGIDNEQFF
TRBD1	few	TRBV11-2	TRBJ2-5	TGTGCCAGCAGCCCCTCCGGGGACAGGGGGCTTGAGACCCAGTACTTC	CASSPSGDRGLETQYF
TRBD2	few	TRBV20-1	TRBJ2-2	TGCAGTGCTAGGACCGGTAGCGGGAGGGGGAACACCGGGGAGCTGTTTTTT	CSARTGSGRGNTGELFF
TRBD1	few	TRBV2	TRBJ2-1	TGTGCCAGCAGACCAGGACAGGGAGGAGTCCCCGGGTACAATGAGCAGTTCTTC	CASRPGQGGVPGYNEQFF
TRBD1	NA	TRBV12-3/TRBV12-4	TRBJ2-1	TGTGCCAGCAGTCCGGGGGGGGATGGGACAGGGGGTAACAATGAGCAGTTCTTC	CASSPGGDGTGGNNEQFF
NA	few	TRBV20-1	TRBJ2-1	TGCAGTGCTAGTGTTGGACTCAACTACAATGAGCAGTTCTTC	CSASVGLNYNEQFF
TRBD2	many	TRBV4-1	TRBJ2-1	TGCGCCAGCAGCCTCTCGAATTGGGCGGGAGGGCCCAATGAGCAGTTCTTC	CASSLSNWAGGPNEQFF
TRBD2	NA	TRBV2	TRBJ2-1	TGTGCCAGCAGTGAGGGCGGGAGGGCCTCCTACAATGAGCAGTTCTTC	CASSEGGRASYNEQFF
NA	NA	TRBV20-1	TRBJ1-5	TGCAGTGCTAGGGTACAGGGTTTGAGTTATCAGCCCCAGCATTTT	CSARVQGLSYQPQHF
NA	few	TRBV7-9	TRBJ2-2	TGTGCCAGCAGCTTGGTGCAGGGGTCATCCAACACCGGGGAGCTGTTTTTT	CASSLVQGSSNTGELFF
TRBD2	many	TRBV24-1	TRBJ2-7	TGTGCCACCAGTGATGCCCGGGCTAGCGGGGCCTACGAGCAGTACTTC	CATSDARASGAYEQYF